Below are 16 T cell receptor beta chains sequenced from a single sample in a study of shared clonotypes between healthy human individuals. The assay was immunoSEQ multiplex PCR, and TCRdb's table has in-frame clones only and misses some. The data show about 230,000 clones, with 50% to 75% seen just once and more than 9.5% held by the top ten. Input material: memory CD4+ T cells sorted from blood. As for subset: CD45RA-negative fraction. All receptors come from a man aged 25-45 years in good health.

This rearrangement joins TRBV5-6 to TRBJ2-5, with 7 positions matching TRBD1. The germline CDR1 and CDR2 sequences are SGHDT and YYEEEE. This CDR3 spans 14 amino acids. V shed 4 bases, J shed 5 bases, and the junction held 8 bases outside the gene matches. In DNA, the CDR3 is TGTGCCAGCAGCCAGACAGGGTCGGTGGAGACCCAGTACTTC. It yields the protein CASSQTGSVETQYF.

The table lists this clone with a few counts. The V gene is TRBV7-2, the J gene TRBJ2-6; D is ambiguous. CDR1 is SGHTA and CDR2 is FQGNSA in the germline V gene. Trimming shortened V by 5 bases and J by 4 bases, and 9 bases separated the two germline ends. The CDR3 has 14 amino acids. The CDR3 sequence: CASSPRAGANVLTF. In nucleotides, the CDR3 is TGTGCCAGCAGCCCTCGAGCAGGGGCCAACGTCCTGACTTTC.

The V call is TRBV5-1, the J call TRBJ2-1, with TRBD2 as a possible D gene (5 bases). Germline CDR1 and CDR2: SGHRS and YFSETQ. The V end lost 5 bases, the J end lost 0 bases, and 12 bases lay between the germline ends. This CDR3 is built from 15 residues. CDR3 DNA sequence: TGCGCCAGCAGAACCACGGGGAGCTCCTACAATGAGCAGTTCTTC. Encoded protein: CASRTTGSSYNEQFF. The full variable domain, in which reference TRBV5-1 and TRBJ2-1 provide the parts outside the CDR3, is KAGVTQTPRYLIKTRGQQVTLSCSPISGHRSVSWYQQTPGQGLQFLFEYFSETQRNKGNFPGRFSGRQFSNSRSEMNVSTLELGDSALYLCASRTTGSSYNEQFFGPGTRLTVL.

The chain uses TRBV9 and TRBJ1-1; no clear D gene. The CDR3 totals 13 residues. V lost 2 bases to trimming and J lost 6 bases, with 11 bases between them. Germline loops: CDR1 SGDLS, CDR2 YYNGEE. In DNA, the CDR3 is TGTGCCAGCAGCGTTGGGAGGGAAGCTGAAGCTTTCTTT. Translating gives CASSVGREAEAFF.

The rearrangement links TRBV7-2 to TRBJ2-1; TRBD1 matches 8 bases. This CDR3 comprises 19 residues. The V gene end was trimmed by 0 bases and the J gene end by 7 bases; junction bases not matched to a gene: 17. Germline-derived CDR1 and CDR2 are SGHTA and FQGNSA. CDR3 nucleotide sequence: TGTGCCAGCAGCTTAGCCCTCGTCCCGTATGGACAGGGAAGGAATGAGCAGTTCTTC. This gives the protein CASSLALVPYGQGRNEQFF.

The chain is built from TRBV29-1 and TRBJ2-2, with a possible D match to TRBD1 (5 bases). Between the trimmed V and J ends, which lost 7 bases and 3 bases, there was a span of 12 bases. Germline CDR1 is SQVTM and CDR2 is ANQGSEA. This CDR3 has 13 amino acids. This chain's CDR3 is CSARQSYTGELFF. Written as DNA, the CDR3 is TGCAGCGCCAGACAGAGTTACACCGGGGAGCTGTTTTTT.

This rearrangement joins TRBV28 to TRBJ2-2; weak D call: TRBD1 (6 bases). CDR1 is MDHEN, CDR2 SYDVKM, per germline. This CDR3 has 15 amino acids. Trimming cost V 7 bases and J 5 bases, with 17 bases left between them. The CDR3 spells CASIETGRETGELFF. CDR3 DNA sequence: TGTGCCAGCATAGAAACAGGGCGTGAAACCGGGGAGCTGTTTTTT. Drawing the rest from reference TRBV28 and TRBJ2-2, the complete variable domain is DVKVTQSSRYLVKRTGEKVFLECVQDMDHENMFWYRQDPGLGLRLIYFSYDVKMKEKGDIPEGYSVSREKKERFSLILESASTNQTSMYLCASIETGRETGELFFGEGSRLTVL.

The V gene is TRBV28, the J gene TRBJ2-3; D may be TRBD2 (6 bases). The CDR3 has 19 amino acids. V was cut by 4 bases and J by 2 bases, with 25 bases left in between. CDR1 and CDR2 from the germline V gene are MDHEN and SYDVKM. This CDR3 reads CASSSYSGSHPGSTDTQYF. CDR3 DNA: TGTGCCAGCAGTTCCTATAGCGGTTCCCACCCGGGTTCCACAGATACGCAGTATTTT.

The J gene is TRBJ2-7, the V gene TRBV18; D may be TRBD1 or TRBD2 (5 bases each). Per germline, CDR1 KGHSH and CDR2 LQKENI. The CDR3 length is 13 residues. V was trimmed by 3 bases and J by 7 bases, leaving 13 bases between them. DNA of the CDR3: TGTGCCAGCTCACCCGGATTTGGGGGTGAGCAGTACTTC. This encodes CASSPGFGGEQYF.

The gene calls are TRBV19 and TRBJ2-7; TRBD1 agrees at 10 bases. V was clipped by 5 bases and J by 3 bases; unmatched bases: 10. Germline V gene data show CDR1 as LNHDA and CDR2 as SQIVND (reference sequence). This CDR3 contains 16 residues. CDR3 nucleotides: TGTGCCAGTAGTGTAAAGCGACAGGGGGCTCGCTACGAGCAGTACTTC. Amino acids: CASSVKRQGARYEQYF.

V usage is TRBV5-1 and J usage is TRBJ1-1; D is perhaps TRBD1 (6 bases). The CDR3 covers 13 residues. CDR1 is SGHRS, CDR2 YFSETQ, per germline. The germline V and J ends were trimmed by 7 bases and 4 bases, with 14 bases remaining between them. In nucleotides, the CDR3 is TGCGCCAGCGGAGCACAGGGAGGCACTGAAGCTTTCTTT. This translates into CASGAQGGTEAFF.

This clone was recorded only once. This same CDR3 is encoded by further DNA sequences in the sample. This chain uses TRBV5-4 with TRBJ2-7; the match to TRBD2 covers 8 bases. From germline, CDR1 is SGHNT and CDR2 YYREEE (reference sequence). The CDR3 extends over 16 amino acids. V dropped 1 base and J dropped 5; count of bases not matched to a gene: 11. This CDR3 reads CASSLFRGGAADEQYF. In nucleotides, the CDR3 is TGTGCCAGCAGCTTGTTTCGGGGGGGCGCGGCCGACGAGCAGTACTTC.

This chain uses TRBV14 with TRBJ2-3; D is unresolved. The V and J ends lost 1 base and 1 base respectively, with 12 bases between them. The CDR3 length is 16 residues. CDR1 is SGHDN, CDR2 FVKESK, per germline. The CDR3 nucleotides read TGTGCCAGCAGCCAAGGCAGGCAGCTCCGCACAGATACGCAGTATTTT. The encoded protein is CASSQGRQLRTDTQYF. The full variable domain, with the rest looked up from reference TRBV14 and TRBJ2-3, is EAGVTQFPSHSVIEKGQTVTLRCDPISGHDNLYWYRRVMGKEIKFLLHFVKESKQDESGMPNNRFLAERTGGTYSTLKVQPAELEDSGVYFCASSQGRQLRTDTQYFGPGTRLTVL.

This chain links TRBV2 with TRBJ2-3, with 8 bases fitting TRBD2. This CDR3 is built from 14 residues. The V gene's germline CDR1 is SNHLY and CDR2 FYNNEI. The J segment lost 0 bases and the V segment lost 6 bases, leaving 2 bases of the junction unmatched. The CDR3 DNA sequence: TGTGCCAGCAGGACTAGCGCAAGCACAGATACGCAGTATTTT. Its translation: CASRTSASTDTQYF. The full variable domain, its missing parts supplied by reference TRBV2 and TRBJ2-3, is EPEVTQTPSHQVTQMGQEVILRCVPISNHLYFYWYRQILGQKVEFLVSFYNNEISEKSEIFDDQFSVERPDGSNFTLKIRSTKLEDSAMYFCASRTSASTDTQYFGPGTRLTVL.

The gene calls are TRBV11-2 and TRBJ2-7; possibly TRBD2 for D (6 bases). The CDR3 is made up of 13 amino acids. The V and J ends lost 10 bases and 5 bases respectively, with 18 bases between them. Germline loops: CDR1 SGHAT, CDR2 FQNNGV. DNA for the CDR3: TGTGCCACGGGGGTTTCTTCGGTCCACGAGCAGTACTTC. It yields the protein CATGVSSVHEQYF.

In its sample, this clone was seen a few times. This chain links TRBV9 with TRBJ2-7; D may match TRBD1 or TRBD2 (5 bases each). The germline CDR1 and CDR2 sequences are SGDLS and YYNGEE. The germline V and J ends were trimmed by 3 bases and 0 bases, with 10 bases remaining between them. The CDR3 spans 14 residues. CDR3 protein: CASSARDGSYEQYF. The CDR3 coding sequence is TGTGCCAGCAGCGCCCGGGACGGCTCCTACGAGCAGTACTTC.